Each of the 15 T cell receptor beta chains below was sequenced from the same sample in a study of Ad26.COV2.S vaccination and SARS-CoV-2 variants. Generated by immunoSEQ multiplex PCR, the TCRdb table keeps only in-frame clones and is missing some. The sample records about 680,000 clones, about 89% being singletons. As to treatment: 15 to 20 received Ad26.COV2.S at low or high dose, single or two shots; 5 received placebo; per-sample allocation not given. After the first vaccine or placebo injection, samples were drawn on day 63. Sequencing was performed on peripheral blood, taken in a trial of Ad26.COV2.S vaccine versus placebo. The receptors were sampled from a person between 18 and 59 years old who received the Ad26.COV2.S COVID-19 vaccine or a placebo.

The rearrangement uses TRBV19 and TRBJ2-2; unclear D gene. Germline CDR1 and CDR2: LNHDA and SQIVND (reference sequence). Trimming removed 1 base from V and 6 bases from J, with 12 bases in between. The CDR3 runs 15 residues. CDR3 in DNA: TGTGCCAGTAGTATAGGGGGTGGGGTCCCCGGGGAGCTGTTTTTT. Translation gives CASSIGGGVPGELFF.

V gene TRBV15 combines with J gene TRBJ1-5, with D perhaps matching TRBD1 (5 bases). This CDR3 contains 13 residues. Germline V gene data show CDR1 as LNHNV and CDR2 as YYDKDF (reference sequence). Trimming took off 5 bases at V and 5 bases at J, with 10 bases between the two ends. CDR3 bases: TGTGCCACCAGCTCAACAGGTTATCAGCCCCAGCATTTT. Translation: CATSSTGYQPQHF.

V and J are TRBV6-5 and TRBJ1-1; D is unclear. Germline V gives CDR1 MNHEY, CDR2 SVGAGI. V was trimmed by 6 bases and J by 2 bases, leaving 10 bases between them. This CDR3 is built from 13 residues. The CDR3: CASRKQLNTEAFF. In nucleotides, the CDR3 is TGTGCCAGCAGAAAACAGCTAAACACTGAAGCTTTCTTT.

This chain joins TRBV5-1 and TRBJ2-5, with 14 bases aligning to TRBD2. CDR1 SGHRS and CDR2 YFSETQ come from the germline V gene. The CDR3 runs 18 residues. The trim removed 2 bases at V and 4 bases at J, leaving 10 bases unmatched. The CDR3 DNA follows: TGCGCCAGCAGCTTCCCCGGGACTAGCGGGGGCGGAGGAGAGACCCAGTACTTC. Translated, it gives CASSFPGTSGGGGETQYF.

In regard to this clone: Different DNA sequences within this sample yield the same CDR3. This rearrangement joins TRBV19 to TRBJ1-2; the D gene is possibly TRBD1 (5 bases). Trimming took 4 bases from V and 2 from J, leaving 11 bases between them. The germline V gene encodes CDR1 LNHDA and CDR2 SQIVND (reference sequence). The length of the CDR3 is 14 residues. The CDR3 reads CASSRQGPNYGYTF. CDR3 in DNA: TGTGCCAGTAGTAGGCAGGGCCCAAACTATGGCTACACCTTC.

This rearrangement joins TRBV6-5 to TRBJ2-5; maybe TRBD2 (5 bases). The CDR3 is 16 residues long. Germline V lookup: CDR1 MNHEY, CDR2 SVGAGI. V lost 4 bases, J lost 1 base, and 16 bases lay in between. CDR3 sequence (DNA): TGTGCCAGCAGTTCCCACGAATTACTAGGCCAAGAGACCCAGTACTTC. Its protein is CASSSHELLGQETQYF.

This clone was counted only a few times. The chain recombines TRBV5-4 with TRBJ2-5, with TRBD1 matching over 12 bases. Germline V CDR1 and CDR2: SGHNT, YYREEE (reference sequence). V lost 3 bases and J lost 4; bases outside the gene matches: 1. The CDR3 loop spans 14 amino acids. As DNA, the CDR3 is TGTGCCAGCAGCTGGGACAGGGGGCCAGAGACCCAGTACTTC. Its translation: CASSWDRGPETQYF.

This clone was detected only a few times. The chain employs TRBV5-6 and TRBJ2-1, with unresolved D. Germline CDR1 is SGHDT and CDR2 is YYEEEE. Trimming took 1 base from V and 2 from J, leaving 10 bases between them. CDR3 length: 15 residues. CDR3 sequence: CASSLSVAPYNEQFF. CDR3 DNA sequence: TGTGCCAGCAGCTTGTCTGTGGCCCCCTACAATGAGCAGTTCTTC.

This clone was observed a single time. The chain couples TRBV3-1 (or the pseudogene TRBV3-2) to TRBJ1-1, with D maybe TRBD1 (5 bases). Germline V gene sequence: CDR1 LGHDT, CDR2 YNNKEL (reference sequence). V gave up 5 bases and J gave up 6 bases, with 16 bases separating them. The CDR3 contains 14 residues. CDR3 sequence reads: CASSSRGELPEAFF. The CDR3 DNA sequence: TGTGCCAGCAGCTCACGGGGGGAGCTTCCTGAAGCTTTCTTT.

The table lists this clone with many counts. V is TRBV6-5 and J is TRBJ2-2; D is ambiguous. Germline assignment: CDR1 MNHEY and CDR2 SVGAGI. Trimming cost V 7 bases and J 4 bases, with 10 bases left between them. This CDR3 has 13 amino acids. The CDR3: CASTRTGTGELFF. In DNA, the CDR3 is TGTGCCAGCACTAGGACGGGCACCGGGGAGCTGTTTTTT.

At least ten counts were recorded for this clone. The chain joins TRBV11-3 to TRBJ2-1; TRBD1 or TRBD2 may be the D gene (7 bases each). The germline CDR1 and CDR2 sequences are SGHNT and YENEEA. The CDR3 is made up of 18 amino acids. Trimming removed 0 bases at V and 2 bases at J, with 17 bases between. CDR3 in amino acids: CASSLDQGGTTTYNEQFF. The CDR3 DNA is TGTGCCAGCAGCTTAGATCAGGGGGGGACTACCACCTACAATGAGCAGTTCTTC.

This rearrangement joins TRBV7-6 to TRBJ2-5; no reliable D call. Germline V CDR1 and CDR2: SGHVS, FNYEAQ. CDR3 length: 12 residues. Deletions cut 2 bases from V and 4 bases from J, with 5 bases between. The CDR3 DNA reads as TGTGCCAGCAGCTTATGGCGAGAGACCCAGTACTTC. It encodes CASSLWRETQYF. Using reference TRBV7-6 and TRBJ2-5 for the parts outside the CDR3, the full variable domain is GAGVSQSPRYKVTKRGQDVALRCDPISGHVSLYWYRQALGQGPEFLTYFNYEAQQDKSGLPNDRFSAERPEGSISTLTIQRTEQRDSAMYRCASSLWRETQYFGPGTRLLVL.

The chain couples TRBV3-1 (or the pseudogene TRBV3-2) to TRBJ1-2; perhaps TRBD1 as D (5 bases). The germline CDR1 and CDR2 sequences are LGHDT and YNNKEL (reference sequence). V shed 0 bases and J shed 8 bases, with 19 bases lying between them. The CDR3 runs to 16 residues. The CDR3 spells CASSQDPGRPGWGYTF. Written as DNA, the CDR3 is TGTGCCAGCAGCCAAGACCCGGGACGACCAGGTTGGGGCTACACCTTC.

The chain joins TRBV2 to TRBJ2-4; 10 bases match TRBD1. V trimming: 5 bases; J trimming: 13 bases; junction bases outside the gene matches: 14. The CDR3 totals 15 residues. CDR1 is SNHLY and CDR2 is FYNNEI in the germline V gene. The CDR3 reads CASSSGTGEAGSQYF. The CDR3 DNA is TGTGCCAGCAGTTCTGGGACAGGGGAAGCAGGATCCCAGTACTTC.

The chain is built from TRBV7-2 and TRBJ1-2; D remains ambiguous. The CDR3 totals 13 residues. V was cut by 5 bases and J by 8 bases, with 15 bases left in between. The germline V gene has CDR1 SGHTA and CDR2 FQGNSA. CDR3 in amino acids: CASSTQAGGGYTF. The CDR3 coding sequence is TGTGCCAGCAGCACTCAGGCAGGCGGCGGCTACACCTTC.